The 2 T cell receptor beta chains below all came from one sample that was sequenced in a study of Graves' ophthalmopathy and Graves' hyperthyroidism. Using RNA transcripts, the TCR beta CDR3 regions were amplified. Following a first-round RT-PCR that used HTBI primers, a second-round multiplex PCR was carried out. Each CDR3 protein is one row after TCRdb ran MiXCR on the multiplex PCR reads. The sample lists about 660,000 distinct CDR3 sequences; over 40% were seen once. The sample was peripheral blood. These receptor sequences come from an adult man with Graves' ophthalmopathy.

In nucleotides, the CDR3 is TGTGCCAGCAGTCCTCAAACGGGGGGATTCTACGAGCAGTACTTC. Translating gives CASSPQTGGFYEQYF. V usage is TRBV6-6 and J usage is TRBJ2-7, with 7 bases that match TRBD2. Germline loops: CDR1 MNHNY, CDR2 SVGAGI (reference sequence). This CDR3 region has 15 residues. Unmatched junction bases numbered 10, after V lost 5 bases and J lost 3 bases.

This clonotype occurred many times. The chain couples TRBV24-1 to TRBJ2-5; D could derive from TRBD1 or TRBD2 (5 bases each). Germline CDR1 is KGHDR and CDR2 is SFDVKD. The V end lost 9 bases, the J end lost 5 bases, and 9 bases lay between the germline ends. This CDR3 has 11 amino acids. CDR3 nucleotides: TGTGCCACCGGGGGTCCCGAGACCCAGTACTTC. Protein sequence: CATGGPETQYF.